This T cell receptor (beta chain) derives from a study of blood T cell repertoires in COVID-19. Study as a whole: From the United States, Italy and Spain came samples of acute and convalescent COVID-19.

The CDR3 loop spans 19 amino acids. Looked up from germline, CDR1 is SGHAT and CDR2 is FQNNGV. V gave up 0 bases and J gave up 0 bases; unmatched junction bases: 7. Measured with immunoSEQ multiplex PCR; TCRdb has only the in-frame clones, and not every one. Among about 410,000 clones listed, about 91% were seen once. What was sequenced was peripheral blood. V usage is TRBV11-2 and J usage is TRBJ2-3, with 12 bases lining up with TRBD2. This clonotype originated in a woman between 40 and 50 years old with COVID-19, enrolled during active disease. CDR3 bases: TGTGCCAGCAGCTTAGATTGGCGGACTAGCGGGACTAGCACAGATACGCAGTATTTT. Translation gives CASSLDWRTSGTSTDTQYF.